The table lists the clone carrying this TCR beta chain with a few counts. Its antigen is undetermined. The sample belongs to a study of vaccination and CD4 T cells after COVID-19. Treatment here: approximately nine-day PBMC culture with coronavirus spike peptide pools or control peptides (ViraFEST assay). Sequencing of the DNA from cultured CD4+ T cells was carried out with the Oncomine TCR Beta short-read assay. TCRdb re-derived calls from the PCR reads in MiXCR, one entry per CDR3 protein. The data contain around 14,000 distinct CDR3 sequences, 51% of them singletons. Germline CDR1 reads SNHLY; CDR2 reads FYNNEI. Trimming cost V 6 bases and J 5 bases; bases outside gene matches: 3. This CDR3 has 12 amino acids.

Sample: CD4+ T cells from blood, cultured in vitro. The V gene is TRBV2, the J gene TRBJ2-5, with 7 bases lining up with TRBD1. The TCR originated in a human donor who had recovered from COVID-19. CDR3 in amino acids: CASRDRVETQYF. CDR3 sequence (DNA): TGTGCCAGCAGAGACAGGGTGGAGACCCAGTACTTC.